Below, one TCR beta chain is given with its context. These data come from a study of T cell responses to AZD1222 COVID-19 vaccine. Germline V CDR1 and CDR2: SGHRS, YFSETQ. Germline trimming cut 6 bases from V and 1 base from J; bases unmatched to any gene: 10. CDR3 length: 16 amino acids. Sequenced by immunoSEQ multiplex PCR; TCRdb stores in-frame clones only, minus some. The sample has roughly 130,000 clones, 80% to 90% seen once; the top ten hold 2.5% to 4%. The sequencing here drew on peripheral blood, taken on day 0 of AZD1222 vaccination. This TCR derives from an adult in good health. The rearrangement links TRBV5-1 to TRBJ2-5; 9 bases fit TRBD2. The CDR3 region is CASTRGQRGAQETQYF. The CDR3 coding sequence is TGCGCCAGCACTAGGGGGCAGCGGGGGGCCCAAGAGACCCAGTACTTC.